These 17 T cell receptor beta chains were sequenced from one sample in a study of OX40 agonist ivuxolimab in advanced cancers. Here immunoSEQ multiplex PCR was the method, and the copy in TCRdb shows in-frame clones only, minus some. The repertoire has 68,000 or so clones, 86% of them found once; the top ten carry about 8.2%. The source material was CD4+ or CD8+ T cells sorted from blood, sampled in a trial of the OX40 agonist ivuxolimab. The receptors stem from an adult with an advanced solid tumor such as melanoma, head and neck, liver or kidney cancer.

This chain connects TRBV7-3 to TRBJ2-3; D may be TRBD1 (5 bases). The CDR3 runs to 14 residues. Between the trimmed V and J ends, which lost 3 bases and 2 bases, there was a span of 9 bases. Germline CDR1 and CDR2: SGHTA and FQGTGA. In DNA, the CDR3 is TGTGCCAGCAGCTTTGGCAGGGACACAGATACGCAGTATTTT. As protein: CASSFGRDTDTQYF.

The gene calls are TRBV9 and TRBJ1-2, with no clear D. The V end was cut by 4 bases, the J end by 8 bases, with 12 bases between. CDR1 is SGDLS and CDR2 is YYNGEE in the germline V gene. The CDR3 covers 12 residues. In nucleotides, the CDR3 is TGTGCCAGCAGCCCTTATCCCGGGGGCTACACCTTC. Translation: CASSPYPGGYTF. Complete variable domain (other parts from reference TRBV9 and TRBJ1-2): DSGVTQTPKHLITATGQRVTLRCSPRSGDLSVYWYQQSLDQGLQFLIQYYNGEERAKGNILERFSAQQFPDLHSELNLSSLELGDSALYFCASSPYPGGYTFGSGTRLTVV.

The CDR3 region has the DNA TGTGCCAGCAGCCTCCGGGACAGGGCTAACTATGGCTACACCTTC. It is translated as CASSLRDRANYGYTF. The V gene is TRBV11-3, the J gene TRBJ1-2; 9 bases align to TRBD1. Germline loops: CDR1 SGHNT, CDR2 YENEEA. After removal of 5 bases from V and 0 bases from J, the junction contained 4 bases not matched to a gene. The CDR3 consists of 15 residues.

V is TRBV6-5 and J is TRBJ2-7; no definite D call. The germline V gene encodes CDR1 MNHEY and CDR2 SVGAGI. V lost 3 bases and J lost 2, with 2 bases in between. The CDR3 runs to 11 residues. CDR3 DNA sequence: TGTGCCAGCAGTTATGCCTACGAGCAGTACTTC. This gives the protein CASSYAYEQYF.

This clone was seen a single time. CDR3 coding DNA: TGTGCCAGCAGCGCCCACCGAGCGGGGGGATCCTACGAGCAGTACTTC. Protein: CASSAHRAGGSYEQYF. The rearrangement links TRBV11-3 to TRBJ2-7, with 9 bases fitting TRBD2. Germline values: CDR1 SGHNT, CDR2 YENEEA. This CDR3 contains 16 residues. Trimming took 5 bases from V and 1 from J; bases not matched to a gene: 9. Filled out from reference TRBV11-3 and TRBJ2-7, the complete variable domain reads EAGVVQSPRYKIIEKKQPVAFWCNPISGHNTLYWYLQNLGQGPELLIRYENEEAVDDSQLPKDRFSAERLKGVDSTLKIQPAELGDSAVYLCASSAHRAGGSYEQYFGPGTRLTVT.

This clone has a handful of counts. The CDR3 protein is CASSSSTTRMNTEAFF. The CDR3 DNA sequence: TGTGCCAGCAGCTCATCTACTACACGGATGAACACTGAAGCTTTCTTT. The chain is built from TRBV9 and TRBJ1-1, with D uncertain. Germline V CDR1 and CDR2: SGDLS, YYNGEE. Trimming stripped 4 bases from V and 0 bases from J, with 16 bases between. The CDR3 consists of 16 residues.

This clone was seen more than once but under ten times. The gene calls are TRBV19 and TRBJ1-5; D gene unclear. The V and J ends lost 7 bases and 1 base respectively, with 5 bases between them. The CDR3 totals 12 residues. Per the germline V gene, CDR1 is LNHDA and CDR2 is SQIVND (reference sequence). CDR3 sequence: CASTQSNQPQHF. CDR3 DNA sequence: TGTGCCAGTACCCAGAGCAATCAGCCCCAGCATTTT.

Details on this clone: The junction shows a germline mismatch at one end, possibly a read error. The CDR3 sequence: CATMTGNF. CDR3 sequence (DNA): TGTGCCACCATGACCGGGAACTTC. The chain recombines TRBV6-7 with TRBJ2-4, with D possibly being TRBD2 (5 bases). TRBV6-7 falls under the ORF class, with uncertain function. This CDR3 is built from 8 residues.

This rearrangement joins TRBV7-2 to TRBJ2-5; D is possibly TRBD1 (6 bases). Germline-derived CDR1 and CDR2 are SGHTA and FQGNSA. The CDR3 runs to 14 residues. Trimming removed 5 bases from V and 5 bases from J, with 15 bases in between. CDR3 loop: CASSLWGRGETQYF. DNA for the CDR3: TGTGCCAGCAGCCTCTGGGGGCGCGGGGAGACCCAGTACTTC.

This chain connects TRBV10-3 to TRBJ1-4, with 10 bases identical to TRBD1. Germline values: CDR1 ENHRY, CDR2 SYGVKD. V shed 6 bases and J 10 bases; nucleotides not matched to a gene: 8. This CDR3 comprises 14 residues. CDR3 sequence: CAIRPAGDRGKLFF. Here the CDR3 DNA reads TGTGCCATCAGACCTGCCGGGGACAGGGGAAAACTGTTTTTT.

CDR3 nucleotide sequence: TGTGCCAGCAGCTTTGCAGAGTTTGAAGCTTTCTTT. Translating gives CASSFAEFEAFF. The chain has TRBV7-2 and TRBJ1-1; no firm D call. This CDR3 spans 12 amino acids. V lost 3 bases, J lost 7 bases, and 9 bases lay in between. Germline loops: CDR1 SGHTA, CDR2 FQGNSA.

This sequence joins TRBV5-1 and TRBJ1-5; no clear D. The V gene's germline CDR1 is SGHRS and CDR2 YFSETQ. The CDR3 has 15 amino acids. V dropped 0 bases and J dropped 2 bases, with 9 bases sitting between them. The CDR3 nucleotides read TGCGCCAGCAGCTTGGAGGGTAGTGGCAATCAGCCCCAGCATTTT. Translation gives CASSLEGSGNQPQHF.

CDR3: CASSIGNAESYEQYF. CDR3 sequence (DNA): TGTGCCAGTAGTATAGGTAACGCGGAATCCTACGAGCAGTACTTC. The chain combines TRBV19 with TRBJ2-7; D remains unclear. CDR3 length equals 15 residues. With 1 base removed from V and 1 base from J, the gap between germline ends came to 11 bases. Germline CDR1 and CDR2: LNHDA and SQIVND (reference sequence).

The V gene is TRBV7-3, the J gene TRBJ2-3; D is perhaps TRBD2 (6 bases). Trimming removed 5 bases from V and 6 bases from J, with 15 bases in between. Germline V lookup: CDR1 SGHTA, CDR2 FQGTGA. This CDR3 is built from 14 residues. CDR3 region: CASSQEGRIDTQYF. In nucleotides, the CDR3 is TGTGCCAGCAGCCAAGAGGGGAGGATTGATACGCAGTATTTT.

V and J are TRBV5-4 and TRBJ2-1, with TRBD1 matching 8 bases. V shed 5 bases and J 9 bases; nucleotides not matched to a gene: 7. Germline V gives CDR1 SGHNT, CDR2 YYREEE (reference sequence). CDR3 length equals 13 residues. This chain's CDR3 is CASRGQGAREQFF. The CDR3 DNA is TGTGCCAGCAGGGGCCAGGGGGCGCGTGAGCAGTTCTTC.

The chain employs TRBV19 and TRBJ1-6, with TRBD1 identical over 8 bases. CDR1 and CDR2 (germline): LNHDA, SQIVND (reference sequence). With V trimmed by 3 bases and J by 8 bases, 9 bases remained unmatched. This CDR3 region has 16 residues. The CDR3 nucleotides are TGTGCCAGTAGTATCTGGAACAGGGGGGGACATTCACCCCTCCACTTT. It codes for CASSIWNRGGHSPLHF.

V usage is TRBV29-1 and J usage is TRBJ1-4; D ambiguous. Germline lookup yields CDR1 SQVTM and CDR2 ANQGSEA. This CDR3 contains 12 residues. V was shortened by 5 bases and J by 6 bases, with 10 bases between the two germline ends. The CDR3 DNA is TGCAGCGTTTCCGGGCTTGATGAAAAACTGTTTTTT. Translation: CSVSGLDEKLFF.